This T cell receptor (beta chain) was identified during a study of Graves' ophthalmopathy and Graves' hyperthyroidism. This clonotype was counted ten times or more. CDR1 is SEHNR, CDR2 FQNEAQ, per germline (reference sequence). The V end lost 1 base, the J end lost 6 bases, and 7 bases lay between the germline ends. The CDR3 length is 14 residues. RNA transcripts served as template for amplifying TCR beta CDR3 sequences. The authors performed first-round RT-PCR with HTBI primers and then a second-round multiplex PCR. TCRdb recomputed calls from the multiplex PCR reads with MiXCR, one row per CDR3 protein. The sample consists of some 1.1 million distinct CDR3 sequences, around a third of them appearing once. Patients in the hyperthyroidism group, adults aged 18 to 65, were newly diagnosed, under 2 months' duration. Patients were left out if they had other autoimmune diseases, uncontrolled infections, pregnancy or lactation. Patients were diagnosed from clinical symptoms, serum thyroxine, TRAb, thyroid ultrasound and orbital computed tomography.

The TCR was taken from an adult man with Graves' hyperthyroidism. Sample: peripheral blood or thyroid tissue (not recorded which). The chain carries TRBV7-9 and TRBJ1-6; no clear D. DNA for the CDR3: TGTGCCAGCAGCTTAGAGGGCGTTAATTCACCCCTCCACTTT. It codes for CASSLEGVNSPLHF.